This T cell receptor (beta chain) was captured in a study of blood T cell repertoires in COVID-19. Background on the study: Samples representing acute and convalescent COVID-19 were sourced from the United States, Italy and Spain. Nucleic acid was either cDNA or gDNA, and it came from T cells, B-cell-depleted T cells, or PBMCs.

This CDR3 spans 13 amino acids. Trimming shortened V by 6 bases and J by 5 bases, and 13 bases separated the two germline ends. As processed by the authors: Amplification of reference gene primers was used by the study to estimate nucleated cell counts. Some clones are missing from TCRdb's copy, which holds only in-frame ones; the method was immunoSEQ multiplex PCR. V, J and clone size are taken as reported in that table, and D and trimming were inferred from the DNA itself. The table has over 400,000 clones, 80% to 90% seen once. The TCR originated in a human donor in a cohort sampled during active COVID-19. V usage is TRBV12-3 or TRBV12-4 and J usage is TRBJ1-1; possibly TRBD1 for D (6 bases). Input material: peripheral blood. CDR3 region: CASSHTGRTEAFF. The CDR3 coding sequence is TGTGCCAGCAGCCATACAGGGAGAACTGAAGCTTTCTTT.